This T cell receptor beta chain was captured in a study of control samples from healthy donors and cancer patients. V gave up 3 bases and J gave up 7 bases, with 13 bases separating them. Germline assignment: CDR1 DFQATT and CDR2 SNEGSKA (reference sequence). This CDR3 region has 13 residues. Clones were read by immunoSEQ multiplex PCR, and TCRdb kept only the in-frame ones, dropping some. The profile shows just under 75,000 clones, about 90% of them singletons. The chain joins TRBV20-1 to TRBJ2-1; tentative D call: TRBD2 (6 bases). Material: blood. This clonotype originated in a woman between 45 and 60 years old in good health. CDR3 sequence reads: CSASNWEANEQFF. In nucleotides, the CDR3 is TGCAGTGCTAGTAATTGGGAGGCGAATGAGCAGTTCTTC.